These 14 T cell receptor beta chains originate from one sample sequenced in a study of blood T cell repertoires in COVID-19. This table comes from immunoSEQ multiplex PCR, and its TCRdb copy is limited to in-frame clones, with some not included. The sample contains hundreds of thousands of clones, 80% to 90% of which appear only once. Source material: PBMCs or T cells enriched from blood (not recorded which). These receptors originate from a young man who had recovered from COVID-19.

This clone was found once. The J gene is TRBJ2-5, the V gene TRBV10-3, with unresolved D. Germline V gene data show CDR1 as ENHRY and CDR2 as SYGVKD. The CDR3 totals 16 residues. The V and J ends lost 0 bases and 5 bases respectively, with 16 bases between them. The CDR3 is CAISESTLGDRETQYF. Written as DNA, the CDR3 is TGTGCCATCAGTGAGTCTACTCTAGGAGATCGGGAGACCCAGTACTTC.

This clone was observed once. The chain couples TRBV4-1 to TRBJ2-7, with 12 bases that match TRBD2. Losses at the gene ends were 4 bases for V and 6 bases for J; bases not matched to a gene: 7. The V gene's germline CDR1 is MGHRA and CDR2 YSYEKL. The CDR3 has 15 residues. The CDR3 loop reads CASSRGLAGSFEQYF. CDR3 sequence (DNA): TGCGCCAGCAGCCGAGGACTAGCGGGATCGTTCGAGCAGTACTTC.

This chain links TRBV7-2 with TRBJ1-4; possibly TRBD1 for D (6 bases). Trimming took off 7 bases at V and 5 bases at J, with 14 bases between the two ends. The CDR3 is 14 amino acids. CDR1 is SGHTA and CDR2 is FQGNSA in the germline V gene. DNA for the CDR3: TGTGCCAGCACCCATCGGACAGAGAATGAAAAACTGTTTTTT. Translation: CASTHRTENEKLFF.

The chain combines TRBV6-2 or TRBV6-3 with TRBJ1-6, with 7 positions matching TRBD1. Trimming removed 5 bases from V and 7 bases from J; junction bases left unmatched: 5. The germline CDR1 and CDR2 sequences are MNHEY and SVGEGT. This CDR3 is built from 14 residues. The CDR3 nucleotides read TGTGCCAGCAGTGCGGGACAGAGCAATTCACCCCTCCACTTT. This translates into CASSAGQSNSPLHF.

The chain uses TRBV28 and TRBJ2-7, with D uncertain. V lost 6 bases to trimming and J lost 0 bases, with 6 bases between them. Germline lookup yields CDR1 MDHEN and CDR2 SYDVKM. The CDR3 is made up of 12 amino acids. The chain's CDR3 is CASSFNSYEQYF. The CDR3 DNA reads as TGTGCCAGCAGCTTTAACTCCTACGAGCAGTACTTC.

The rearrangement uses TRBV19 and TRBJ1-5, with a possible D match to TRBD1 (5 bases). This CDR3 contains 18 residues. V lost 3 bases, J lost 6 bases, and 24 bases lay in between. CDR1 and CDR2 from the germline V gene are LNHDA and SQIVND (reference sequence). DNA for the CDR3: TGTGCCAGTAGTATGGTAACTTCGACAGTGTCGGTGACTCAGCCCCAGCATTTT. The encoded protein is CASSMVTSTVSVTQPQHF.

The gene calls are TRBV11-2 and TRBJ2-7, with TRBD1 as a possible D gene (5 bases). The CDR3 covers 12 residues. V dropped 5 bases and J dropped 7 bases, with 12 bases sitting between them. Germline V gene lookup returns CDR1 SGHAT and CDR2 FQNNGV. The CDR3 protein is CASSPPQGEQYF. CDR3 DNA sequence: TGTGCCAGCAGCCCGCCGCAGGGTGAGCAGTACTTC.

The genes are TRBV6-1 and TRBJ2-4, with TRBD2 identical over 11 bases. The germline V gene encodes CDR1 MNHNS and CDR2 SASEGT. The CDR3 length is 18 residues. With V trimmed by 3 bases and J by 3 bases, 10 bases remained unmatched. The CDR3: CASSELAGGYDVKNIQYF. DNA for the CDR3: TGTGCCAGCAGTGAGCTAGCGGGGGGTTACGATGTCAAAAACATTCAGTACTTC.

This clone was found once. This chain connects TRBV28 to TRBJ1-2; tentative D call: TRBD1 (5 bases). Trimming shortened V by 6 bases and J by 9 bases, and 14 bases separated the two germline ends. The CDR3 totals 12 residues. Germline V gives CDR1 MDHEN, CDR2 SYDVKM. CDR3 residues: CASRRQGGSYTF. The DNA for the CDR3 is TGTGCCAGCAGGAGGCAGGGTGGGAGCTACACCTTC.

The chain recombines TRBV18 with TRBJ2-7; maybe TRBD1 (6 bases). Trimming removed 4 bases at V and 3 bases at J, with 7 bases between. Germline lookup yields CDR1 KGHSH and CDR2 LQKENI. This CDR3 spans 12 amino acids. CDR3 bases: TGTGCCAGCTCACTGGACAGCTACGAGCAGTACTTC. This codes for CASSLDSYEQYF.

This chain connects TRBV18 to TRBJ1-2; possible D gene TRBD1, 6 bases. The CDR3 extends over 13 amino acids. Germline V lookup: CDR1 KGHSH, CDR2 LQKENI. The V and J ends lost 0 bases and 8 bases respectively, with 10 bases between them. The CDR3 DNA is TGTGCCAGCTCACCACCGGCGAGGGGGGGCTACACCTTC. It specifies CASSPPARGGYTF.

The chain joins TRBV7-2 to TRBJ1-1, with D unresolved. This CDR3 has 15 residues. With 1 base removed from V and 1 base from J, the gap between germline ends came to 10 bases. Looked up from germline, CDR1 is SGHTA and CDR2 is FQGNSA. The CDR3 DNA reads as TGTGCCAGCAGCTTAGGTCACAACAGGAACACTGAAGCTTTCTTT. Amino acid sequence: CASSLGHNRNTEAFF.

Here the CDR3 DNA reads TGTGCCAGCGGTTGGGACAGGGTGACCTACAATGAGCAGTTCTTC. It specifies CASGWDRVTYNEQFF. The V call is TRBV3-1 (or the pseudogene TRBV3-2), the J call TRBJ2-1; 9 bases are shared with TRBD1. The CDR3 is made up of 15 amino acids. Trimming at V came to 8 bases and at J to 2 bases, leaving 7 bases not matched to a gene. Germline CDR1 LGHDT, CDR2 YNNKEL (reference sequence).

V is TRBV2 and J is TRBJ1-1, with unresolved D. Germline CDR1 and CDR2: SNHLY and FYNNEI. V lost 4 bases to trimming and J lost 5 bases, with 8 bases between them. The CDR3 runs to 12 residues. The CDR3 DNA sequence: TGTGCCAGCAGTGCACGGTGGACTGAAGCTTTCTTT. Its protein product is CASSARWTEAFF.